A selection of T cell receptor beta chains follows, all from one sample in a study of blood T cell repertoires in COVID-19. Using immunoSEQ multiplex PCR, the repertoire was profiled, and TCRdb retains in-frame clones only, with some absent. The sample includes about 250,000 clones, around 90% seen only once; the top ten take about 3%. Sequencing used PBMCs or T cells enriched from blood (not recorded which). The receptors derive from a woman aged 45-60 years who had recovered from COVID-19. CDR3s include the opening cysteine and the closing phenylalanine or tryptophan. D genes are given only for firm matches. The size entry is marked missing in some rows and otherwise reads once, few, many or a size class.

cdr3_nt cdr3_aa v_call clone_size j_call d_call
TGTGCCAGCAGTCCACTAGCGGGAGGGCCTTACGAGCAGTACTTC CASSPLAGGPYEQYF TRBV28 NA TRBJ2-7 TRBD2
TGCAGTGCTAGTCCCGGGACAGGGAACACTGAAGCTTTCTTT CSASPGTGNTEAFF TRBV20-1 NA TRBJ1-1 TRBD1
TGTGCCACCCGGTTGAAGGGGCTTCAAGTATACGAGCAGTACTTC CATRLKGLQVYEQYF TRBV27 NA TRBJ2-7 NA
TGTGCCAGCAGCTTATCTGGGACAGGTTCAAGTCAGCCCCAGCATTTT CASSLSGTGSSQPQHF TRBV7-2 NA TRBJ1-5 TRBD1
TGTGCCAGCAGTGAAGACTTCTCTGGAAACACCATATATTTT CASSEDFSGNTIYF TRBV2 NA TRBJ1-3 NA
TGTGCCAGCATAAGGGACAGCCCCTACGAGCAGTACTTC CASIRDSPYEQYF TRBV28 once TRBJ2-7 TRBD1
TGTGCCAGCAGTTCCCCCTCGGGACTAGCGGCCTACAATGAGCAGTTCTTC CASSSPSGLAAYNEQFF TRBV28 NA TRBJ2-1 TRBD2
TGTGCCAGCAGCACTGAGGGTTCAGGATATTCCTACGAGCAGTACTTC CASSTEGSGYSYEQYF TRBV7-2 NA TRBJ2-7 NA
TGCGCCAGCAGCTCCTATGGACTAGTCGGTGATGAGCAGTTCTTC CASSSYGLVGDEQFF TRBV5-1 NA TRBJ2-1 TRBD2
TGTGCCAGCAGCTTGGCCTCCAGGTACACCTTC CASSLASRYTF TRBV5-5 NA TRBJ1-2 NA